The 9 T cell receptor beta chains presented below share a single source sample, sequenced in a study of blood T cells in healthy people across ages. The use of a sample-barcoded 5' primer and a J-beta primer mix characterized a second PCR of roughly 7 to 12 cycles. TCRdb re-called the 5' RACE reads with MiXCR, one entry per CDR3 protein. The sample lists fewer than 800,000 distinct CDR3 sequences, around a fifth occurring once. Sequencing was performed on blood. These TCRs come from a man aged 70-80 years in good health.

The chain carries TRBV7-6 and TRBJ2-5; D tentatively fits TRBD1 or TRBD2 (5 bases each). V gave up 3 bases and J gave up 3 bases, with 11 bases separating them. Germline CDR1 and CDR2: SGHVS and FNYEAQ. The CDR3 runs to 14 residues. CDR3 sequence: CASSLGVAKETQYF. CDR3 nucleotide sequence: TGTGCCAGCAGCTTGGGGGTAGCGAAAGAGACCCAGTACTTC.

The CDR3 reads CASSPTGTYTDTQYF. The CDR3 nucleotides are TGCGCCAGCAGCCCAACTGGGACCTACACAGATACGCAGTATTTT. The chain carries TRBV5-1 and TRBJ2-3; either TRBD1 or TRBD2 may fit D (5 bases each). Between the trimmed V and J ends, which lost 4 bases and 2 bases, there was a span of 14 bases. The germline V gene encodes CDR1 SGHRS and CDR2 YFSETQ. This CDR3 is 15 amino acids long.

This clonotype showed up many times. V gene TRBV28 combines with J gene TRBJ1-2; 9 nucleotides agree with TRBD1. The ends lost 5 bases at V and 4 bases at J; junction bases unmatched: 8. This CDR3 contains 15 residues. Germline-derived CDR1 and CDR2 are MDHEN and SYDVKM. The CDR3 region has the DNA TGTGCCAGCAGTACCCCGGGACAGGGAGGCTATGGCTACACCTTC. Protein product: CASSTPGQGGYGYTF.

The CDR3 sequence is CASGSGTSGRGEEQFF. DNA for the CDR3: TGTGCCAGCGGCTCCGGGACTAGCGGGAGGGGGGAAGAGCAGTTCTTC. J is TRBJ2-1 and V is TRBV6-6, with 16 bases matching TRBD2. Germline assignment: CDR1 MNHNY and CDR2 SVGAGI (reference sequence). This CDR3 spans 16 amino acids. V lost 8 bases to trimming and J lost 10 bases; unmatched junction nucleotides: 11.

CDR3 nucleotide sequence: TGTGCCACCAGCATCCGGACAGGCTCCTACGAGCAGTACTTC. The encoded protein is CATSIRTGSYEQYF. V is TRBV15 and J is TRBJ2-5, with 7 bases lining up with TRBD1. The J call is uncertain, as TRBJ2-7 better fits the DNA end. Germline V gene data show CDR1 as LNHNV and CDR2 as YYDKDF (reference sequence). This CDR3 is built from 14 residues.

The sample holds many counts of this clonotype. The chain uses TRBV11-2 and TRBJ2-5, with TRBD2 identical over 8 bases. The end of the DNA fits TRBJ2-7 better, so the J call may be wrong. Germline V gene sequence: CDR1 SGHAT, CDR2 FQNNGV. There are 17 residues in the CDR3. CDR3 DNA: TGTGCCAGCAGCTTAGTTCAATCGGGGGGGACCATGAACGAGCAGTACTTC. It is translated as CASSLVQSGGTMNEQYF.

This clonotype has a handful of counts. The chain has TRBV28 and TRBJ2-2, with 8 bases that match TRBD1. CDR1 and CDR2 (germline): MDHEN, SYDVKM. V shed 6 bases, J shed 9 bases, and the junction held 12 bases outside the gene matches. The CDR3 is 15 residues long. The CDR3 sequence: CASRARRTGLRELFF. The CDR3 nucleotides read TGTGCCAGCAGAGCTAGAAGGACAGGGTTAAGGGAGCTGTTTTTT.

The rearrangement links TRBV12-5 to TRBJ2-2; D gene ambiguous. Germline CDR1 LGHNT, CDR2 FRNRAP. Trimming shortened V by 2 bases and J by 6 bases, and 7 bases separated the two germline ends. The CDR3 spans 13 residues. CDR3 DNA: TGTGCTAGTGGTTTGCCCACGGCCGGGGAGCTGTTTTTT. This codes for CASGLPTAGELFF.

The V gene is TRBV5-8, the J gene TRBJ2-1, with a weak D call TRBD2 (5 bases). This CDR3 has 14 amino acids. V lost 4 bases and J 5 bases, leaving 13 bases between the germline ends. CDR1 is SGHTS, CDR2 YDEGEE, per germline. The CDR3 protein is CASSKAAANNEQFF. The CDR3 coding sequence is TGTGCCAGCAGCAAAGCGGCTGCGAACAATGAGCAGTTCTTC.